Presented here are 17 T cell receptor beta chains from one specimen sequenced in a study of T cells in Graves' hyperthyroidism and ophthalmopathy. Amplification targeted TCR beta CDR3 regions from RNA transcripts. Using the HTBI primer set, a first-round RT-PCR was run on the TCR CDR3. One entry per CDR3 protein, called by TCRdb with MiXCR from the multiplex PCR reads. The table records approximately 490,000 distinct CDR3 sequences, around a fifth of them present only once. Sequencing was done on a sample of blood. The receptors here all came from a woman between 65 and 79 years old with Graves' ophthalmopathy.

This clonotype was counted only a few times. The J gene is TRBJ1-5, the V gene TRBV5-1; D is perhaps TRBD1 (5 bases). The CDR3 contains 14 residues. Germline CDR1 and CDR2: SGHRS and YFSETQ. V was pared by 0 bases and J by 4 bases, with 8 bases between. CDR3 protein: CASSLGQQNQPQHF. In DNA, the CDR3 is TGCGCCAGCAGCTTGGGACAGCAGAATCAGCCCCAGCATTTT.

CDR3 residues: CASSQGRGRTEAFF. The CDR3 coding sequence is TGCGCCAGCAGCCAAGGACGGGGTCGGACTGAAGCTTTCTTT. The chain links TRBV4-1 to TRBJ1-1, with D unresolved. Germline assignment: CDR1 MGHRA and CDR2 YSYEKL. Trimming pared 1 base from V and 5 bases from J, leaving 11 bases between. This CDR3 has 14 amino acids.

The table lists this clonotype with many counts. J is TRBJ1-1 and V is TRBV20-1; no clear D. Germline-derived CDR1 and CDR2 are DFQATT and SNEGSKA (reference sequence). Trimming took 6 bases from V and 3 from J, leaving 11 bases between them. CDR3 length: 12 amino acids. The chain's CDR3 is CSASGSYTEAFF. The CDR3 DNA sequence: TGCAGTGCCAGTGGGAGTTACACTGAAGCTTTCTTT.

The CDR3 spells CASSSTHPGANTEAFF. CDR3 DNA: TGTGCCAGCAGTTCGACCCATCCAGGGGCGAACACTGAAGCTTTCTTT. V gene TRBV6-1 combines with J gene TRBJ1-1, with D maybe TRBD1 (6 bases). V lost 5 bases and J 1 base, leaving 17 bases between the germline ends. Germline-derived CDR1 and CDR2 are MNHNS and SASEGT. The CDR3 sequence is 16 residues long.

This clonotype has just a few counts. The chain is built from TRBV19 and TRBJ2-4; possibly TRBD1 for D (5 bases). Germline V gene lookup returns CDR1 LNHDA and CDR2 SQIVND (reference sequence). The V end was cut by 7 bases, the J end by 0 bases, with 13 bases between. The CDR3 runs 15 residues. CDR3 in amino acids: CASKDKTLAKNIQYF. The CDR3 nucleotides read TGTGCCAGTAAGGACAAAACATTAGCCAAAAACATTCAGTACTTC.

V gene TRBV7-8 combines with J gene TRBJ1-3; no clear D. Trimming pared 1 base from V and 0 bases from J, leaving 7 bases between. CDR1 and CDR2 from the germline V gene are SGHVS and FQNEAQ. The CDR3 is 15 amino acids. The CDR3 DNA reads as TGTGCCAGCAGCTTAGACGCAGTCTCTGGAAACACCATATATTTT. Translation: CASSLDAVSGNTIYF.

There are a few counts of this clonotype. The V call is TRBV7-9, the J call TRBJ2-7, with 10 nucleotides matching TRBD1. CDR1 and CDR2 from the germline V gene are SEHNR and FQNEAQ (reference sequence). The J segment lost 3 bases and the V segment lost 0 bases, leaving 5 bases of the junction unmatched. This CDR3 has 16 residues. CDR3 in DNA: TGTGCCAGCAGCTTAGCTCCGGGACAGGGGCTCTACGAGCAGTACTTC. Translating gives CASSLAPGQGLYEQYF.

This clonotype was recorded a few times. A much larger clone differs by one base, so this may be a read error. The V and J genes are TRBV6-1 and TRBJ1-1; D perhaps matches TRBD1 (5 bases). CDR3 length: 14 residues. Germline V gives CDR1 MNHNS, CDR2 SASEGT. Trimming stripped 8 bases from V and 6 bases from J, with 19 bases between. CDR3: CASGQSRGGSEAFF. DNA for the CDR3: TGTGCCAGCGGACAATCAAGGGGAGGGTCTGAAGCTTTCTTT.

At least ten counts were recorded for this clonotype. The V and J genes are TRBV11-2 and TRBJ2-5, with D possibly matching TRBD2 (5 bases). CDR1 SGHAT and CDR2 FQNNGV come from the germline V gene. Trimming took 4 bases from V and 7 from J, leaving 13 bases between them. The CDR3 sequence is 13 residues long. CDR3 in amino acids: CASSSTLDGTQYF. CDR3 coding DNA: TGTGCCAGCAGCTCGACACTAGACGGGACCCAGTACTTC.

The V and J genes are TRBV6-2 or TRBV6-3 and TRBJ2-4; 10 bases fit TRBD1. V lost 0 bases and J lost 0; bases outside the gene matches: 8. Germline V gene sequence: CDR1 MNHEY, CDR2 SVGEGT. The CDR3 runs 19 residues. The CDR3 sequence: CASSYSTGQGRVAKNIQYF. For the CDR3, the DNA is TGTGCCAGCAGTTACTCGACGGGACAGGGGAGGGTAGCCAAAAACATTCAGTACTTC.

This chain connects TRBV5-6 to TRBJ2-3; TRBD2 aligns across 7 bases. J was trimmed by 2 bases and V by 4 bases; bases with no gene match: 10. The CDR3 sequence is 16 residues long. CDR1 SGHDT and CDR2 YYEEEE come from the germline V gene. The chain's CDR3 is CASSLYGTIYTDTQYF. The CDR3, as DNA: TGTGCCAGCAGCCTTTACGGGACTATATACACAGATACGCAGTATTTT.

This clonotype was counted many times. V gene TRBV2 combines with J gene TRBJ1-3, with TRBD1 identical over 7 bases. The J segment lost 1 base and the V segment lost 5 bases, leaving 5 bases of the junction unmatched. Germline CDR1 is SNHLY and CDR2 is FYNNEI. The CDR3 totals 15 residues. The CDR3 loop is CASSSMGQSGNTIYF. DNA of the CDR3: TGTGCCAGCAGTTCCATGGGACAGTCTGGAAACACCATATATTTT.

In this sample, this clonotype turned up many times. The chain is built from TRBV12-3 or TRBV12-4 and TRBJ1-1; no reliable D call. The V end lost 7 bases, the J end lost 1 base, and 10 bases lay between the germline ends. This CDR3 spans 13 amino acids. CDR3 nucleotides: TGTGCCAGCACCTTCGGAAGGAACACTGAAGCTTTCTTT. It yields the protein CASTFGRNTEAFF.

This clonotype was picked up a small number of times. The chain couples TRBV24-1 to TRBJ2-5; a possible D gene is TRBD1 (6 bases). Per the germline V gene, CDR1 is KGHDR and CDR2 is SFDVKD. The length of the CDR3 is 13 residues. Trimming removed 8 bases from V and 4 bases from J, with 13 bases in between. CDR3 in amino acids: CATMWGPRETQYF. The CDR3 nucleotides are TGTGCCACCATGTGGGGGCCCAGAGAGACCCAGTACTTC.

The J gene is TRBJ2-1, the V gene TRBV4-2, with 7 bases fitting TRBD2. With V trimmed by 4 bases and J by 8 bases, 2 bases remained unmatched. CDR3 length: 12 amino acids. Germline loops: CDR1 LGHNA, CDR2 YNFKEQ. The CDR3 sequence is CASSPGGYEQFF. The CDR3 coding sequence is TGTGCCAGCAGCCCCGGGGGGTATGAGCAGTTCTTC.

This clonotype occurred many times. Here the CDR3 reads CAWSATGGLNEKLFF. Here the CDR3 DNA reads TGTGCCTGGAGTGCCACAGGGGGGCTAAATGAAAAACTGTTTTTT. The genes are TRBV30 and TRBJ1-4; 8 nucleotides line up with TRBD1. The CDR3 has 15 amino acids. The ends lost 1 base at V and 5 bases at J; junction bases unmatched: 6. Germline V gene data show CDR1 as GTSNPN and CDR2 as SVGIG (reference sequence).

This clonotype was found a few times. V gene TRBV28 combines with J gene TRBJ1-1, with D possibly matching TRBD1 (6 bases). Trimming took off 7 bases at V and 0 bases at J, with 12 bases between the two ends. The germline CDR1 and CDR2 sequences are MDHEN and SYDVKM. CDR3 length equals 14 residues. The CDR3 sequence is CASIRGFMNTEAFF. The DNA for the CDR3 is TGTGCCAGCATTAGGGGGTTCATGAACACTGAAGCTTTCTTT.